This passage covers 19 T cell receptor beta chains from one sample sequenced in a study of shared T cell receptors in the human thymus. Profiled with immunoSEQ multiplex PCR; TCRdb holds only in-frame clones, not every one. The data hold roughly 700,000 clones, with approximately 88% observed a single time. These data also featured in a second study, about human thymus T cells.

Sequencing input: thymocytes. These receptor sequences come from a boy younger than two with a congenital heart defect.

The chain couples TRBV4-3 to TRBJ2-1; possible D gene TRBD2, 5 bases. Between the trimmed V and J ends, which lost 0 bases and 0 bases, there was a span of 18 bases. The CDR3 totals 19 residues. Per the germline V gene, CDR1 is LGHNA and CDR2 is YSLEER. Here the CDR3 reads CASSQDRPPAEDSYNEQFF. CDR3 DNA sequence: TGCGCCAGCAGCCAAGATCGGCCCCCAGCGGAAGACTCCTACAATGAGCAGTTCTTC.

This clone was detected once. J is TRBJ1-2 and V is TRBV7-9, with TRBD1 matching over 9 bases. This CDR3 has 15 residues. CDR1 is SEHNR and CDR2 is FQNEAQ in the germline V gene (reference sequence). Trimming at V came to 5 bases and at J to 3 bases, leaving 7 bases not matched to a gene. This CDR3 reads CASSHGDREHYGYTF. In DNA, the CDR3 is TGTGCCAGCAGCCATGGGGACAGGGAGCACTATGGCTACACCTTC.

The chain employs TRBV4-1 and TRBJ1-2; the match to TRBD1 covers 7 bases. The CDR3 contains 17 residues. With 0 bases clipped from V and 8 bases from J, the junction kept 15 bases outside the gene matches. The V gene's germline CDR1 is MGHRA and CDR2 YSYEKL. This chain's CDR3 is CASSQDGGRGGLWGYTF. The DNA of the CDR3 is TGCGCCAGCAGCCAAGATGGGGGTAGAGGGGGCTTATGGGGCTACACCTTC.

V is TRBV5-4 and J is TRBJ2-1; 8 bases match TRBD2. The germline V gene has CDR1 SGHNT and CDR2 YYREEE (reference sequence). The V segment lost 4 bases and the J segment 0 bases; nucleotides outside the gene matches: 6. CDR3 length equals 16 residues. As DNA, the CDR3 is TGTGCCAGCAGCGGAACTAGCGGTCCCTCCTACAATGAGCAGTTCTTC. Translated, it gives CASSGTSGPSYNEQFF.

This clone was counted between two and nine times. The chain has TRBV6-4 and TRBJ2-3; 13 bases map to TRBD2. V lost 2 bases and J lost 4; bases outside the gene matches: 3. Germline CDR1 MRHNA, CDR2 SNTAGT. This CDR3 has 16 amino acids. The CDR3 DNA follows: TGTGCCAGCAGTGACGAACTAGCGGGAGGGGCAGATACGCAGTATTTT. This sequence encodes CASSDELAGGADTQYF.

The J gene is TRBJ1-1, the V gene TRBV2; 7 positions agree with TRBD1. Germline CDR1 SNHLY, CDR2 FYNNEI. The ends lost 1 base at V and 8 bases at J; junction bases unmatched: 4. The CDR3 has 13 amino acids. CDR3 region: CASSEEGQDEAFF. DNA of the CDR3: TGTGCCAGCAGTGAAGAAGGACAGGACGAAGCTTTCTTT.

DNA of the CDR3: TGTGCCAGCAGCTTAGGGACTAGCGGGTACTCCTACGAGCAGTACTTC. This encodes CASSLGTSGYSYEQYF. The chain is built from TRBV7-9 and TRBJ2-7, with 11 bases identical to TRBD2. Losses at the gene ends were 1 base for V and 0 bases for J; bases not matched to a gene: 2. CDR1 is SEHNR and CDR2 is FQNEAQ in the germline V gene (reference sequence). The CDR3 length is 16 residues.

The chain has TRBV6-6 and TRBJ2-7; 9 positions match TRBD2. The CDR3 runs to 15 residues. V was pared by 10 bases and J by 2 bases, with 12 bases of the junction left unmatched. Germline V gene data show CDR1 as MNHNY and CDR2 as SVGAGI (reference sequence). The CDR3 region is CATNGGLAVPYEQYF. For the CDR3, the DNA is TGTGCCACCAATGGGGGACTAGCCGTCCCCTACGAGCAGTACTTC.

The chain combines TRBV21-1 with TRBJ1-2. TRBV21-1 is a known pseudogene. This CDR3 comprises 16 residues. Here the CDR3 DNA reads TGTGCCAGCAGCAAAATAGGGGAGGGGTGCAACTATGGCTACACCTTC. Translating it yields CASSKIGEGCNYGYTF.

The V call is TRBV11-1, the J call TRBJ1-3, with TRBD1 matching over 7 bases. CDR1 is SGHAT, CDR2 FQDESV, per germline (reference sequence). Trimming removed 3 bases from V and 0 bases from J; junction bases left unmatched: 5. CDR3 length: 16 amino acids. Written as DNA, the CDR3 is TGTGCCAGCAGCTTGGGACAGTCCTTCTCTGGAAACACCATATATTTT. Translating gives CASSLGQSFSGNTIYF. Supplemented by reference TRBV11-1 and TRBJ1-3, the full variable domain reads EAEVAQSPRYKITEKSQAVAFWCDPISGHATLYWYRQILGQGPELLVQFQDESVVDDSQLPKDRFSAERLKGVDSTLKIQPAELGDSAMYLCASSLGQSFSGNTIYFGEGSWLTVV.

J is TRBJ2-7 and V is TRBV18; 13 bases map to TRBD2. This CDR3 comprises 16 residues. After removal of 2 bases from V and 8 bases from J, the junction contained 9 bases not matched to a gene. Germline lookup yields CDR1 KGHSH and CDR2 LQKENI. CDR3 loop: CASSPTLTSGREQQYF. CDR3 bases: TGTGCCAGCTCACCAACTTTAACTAGCGGGAGGGAGCAGCAGTACTTC.

This chain connects TRBV5-1 to TRBJ2-5, with TRBD2 matching 13 bases. V lost 0 bases and J lost 8; bases outside the gene matches: 7. The germline V gene has CDR1 SGHRS and CDR2 YFSETQ. The CDR3 loop spans 16 amino acids. The DNA for the CDR3 is TGCGCCAGCAGCTTGGAGGAGGGACTAGCGGGATTTACCCAGTACTTC. Its protein is CASSLEEGLAGFTQYF.

This clone was seen a single time. The V and J genes are TRBV4-1 and TRBJ2-1, with D possibly being TRBD2 (6 bases). The V end lost 1 base, the J end lost 3 bases, and 13 bases lay between the germline ends. The CDR3 is made up of 16 amino acids. Germline V gives CDR1 MGHRA, CDR2 YSYEKL. CDR3 region: CASSQGETSVYNEQFF. The DNA for the CDR3 is TGCGCCAGCAGCCAAGGGGAGACTAGTGTCTACAATGAGCAGTTCTTC.

The J gene is TRBJ2-7, the V gene TRBV27; D unclear. The V end lost 0 bases, the J end lost 6 bases, and 12 bases lay between the germline ends. The germline CDR1 and CDR2 sequences are MNHEY and SMNVEV (reference sequence). CDR3 length: 14 residues. The CDR3 protein is CASSLSLTALEQYF. In DNA form, the CDR3 reads TGTGCCAGCAGTTTATCCCTAACCGCCCTCGAGCAGTACTTC.

The CDR3 spells CASSAPSPRVFGNTIYF. CDR3 bases: TGTGCCAGCAGTGCCCCGAGTCCCCGTGTGTTTGGAAACACCATATATTTT. The chain has TRBV2 and TRBJ1-3; D is uncertain. The CDR3 totals 17 residues. Between the trimmed V and J ends, which lost 4 bases and 3 bases, there was a span of 19 bases. The germline V gene encodes CDR1 SNHLY and CDR2 FYNNEI.

This chain joins TRBV5-8 and TRBJ1-2; D gene unclear. The CDR3 has 18 residues. The V end lost 7 bases, the J end lost 1 base, and 26 bases lay between the germline ends. Germline CDR1 is SGHTS and CDR2 is YDEGEE. The CDR3 region has the DNA TGTGCCAGCCCAGCTGATCCCTCGGGAGGGTTCATTAACTATGGCTACACCTTC. As protein: CASPADPSGGFINYGYTF. Using reference TRBV5-8 and TRBJ1-2 for the parts outside the CDR3, the full variable domain is EAGVTQSPTHLIKTRGQQATLRCSPISGHTSVYWYQQALGLGLQFLLWYDEGEERNRGNFPPRFSGRQFPNYSSELNVNALELEDSALYLCASPADPSGGFINYGYTFGSGTRLTVV.

This chain uses TRBV7-2 with TRBJ2-7, with 7 positions matching TRBD1. J lost 2 bases, V lost 4 bases, and 17 bases had no gene match. Germline assignment: CDR1 SGHTA and CDR2 FQGNSA. This CDR3 comprises 18 residues. CDR3: CASSCPVSGQVFPYEQYF. Here the CDR3 DNA reads TGTGCCAGCAGCTGCCCTGTGAGTGGACAGGTCTTTCCCTACGAGCAGTACTTC.

This sequence joins TRBV6-5 and TRBJ2-7; the match to TRBD1 covers 9 bases. CDR3 size: 15 residues. The germline CDR1 and CDR2 sequences are MNHEY and SVGAGI. V lost 6 bases and J lost 2; bases outside the gene matches: 8. CDR3 nucleotide sequence: TGTGCCAGCAGGTCCGGGACAGGGACCCCCTACGAGCAGTACTTC. Its translation is CASRSGTGTPYEQYF.

Note on this clone: The identical CDR3 is also encoded by other nucleotide sequences in the sample. The gene calls are TRBV5-6 and TRBJ2-1; D is possibly TRBD2 (5 bases). Trimming left V 3 bases short and J 4 bases short, with 5 bases between. CDR1 is SGHDT, CDR2 YYEEEE, per germline. This CDR3 is built from 12 residues. This CDR3 reads CASSSGYNEQFF. The CDR3 nucleotides are TGTGCCAGCAGCTCGGGGTACAATGAGCAGTTCTTC.